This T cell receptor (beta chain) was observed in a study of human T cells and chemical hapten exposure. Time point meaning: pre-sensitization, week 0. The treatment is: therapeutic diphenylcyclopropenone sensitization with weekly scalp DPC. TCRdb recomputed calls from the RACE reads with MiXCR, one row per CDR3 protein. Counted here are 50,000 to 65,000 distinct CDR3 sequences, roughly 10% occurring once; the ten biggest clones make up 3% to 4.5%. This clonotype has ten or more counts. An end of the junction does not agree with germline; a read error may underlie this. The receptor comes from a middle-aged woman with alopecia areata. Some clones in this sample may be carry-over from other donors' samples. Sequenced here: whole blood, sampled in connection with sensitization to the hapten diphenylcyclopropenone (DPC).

The CDR3: CSASPGQGAFF. The CDR3 nucleotides are TGCAGTGCCTCCCCTGGACAGGGGGCTTTCTTC. The chain joins TRBV20-1 to TRBJ2-7; TRBD1 agrees at 11 bases. This CDR3 has 11 amino acids. CDR1 DFQATT and CDR2 SNEGSKA come from the germline V gene (reference sequence).